The present T cell receptor beta chain was sequenced within a study of CD8 T cells in Susac syndrome. Roughly 0.45 to 1 ug RNA was reverse transcribed with random hexamers. Across 54 Vbeta and 13 Jbeta, TCR beta CDR3 was amplified with immunoSEQ multiplex PCR. TCRdb reanalysed the immunoSEQ multiplex PCR reads using MiXCR and keeps one entry per CDR3 protein. The sample shows about 120,000 distinct CDR3 sequences, about 93% of them seen only once. Sequencing of TCR beta covered CD8+ and CD4+ T cells obtained from blood. Negative isolation was applied to CD8+ and CD4+ T cells, and FACS enrichment was applied to TEMRA cells. The receptor comes from a human donor in good health. Specimen: CD4+ T cells from PBMCs.

The CDR3 region is CASSASGSVAVTQYF. The CDR3 bases are TGTGCCAGCAGCGCTAGCGGGAGCGTTGCCGTCACGCAGTATTTT. This sequence joins TRBV12-3 or TRBV12-4 and TRBJ2-3, with 10 bases matching TRBD2. V was clipped by 6 bases and J by 9 bases; unmatched bases: 12. This CDR3 is 15 amino acids long.